The present entry profiles one T cell receptor (beta chain) with its context. These data belong to a study of monozygotic twins with inflammatory bowel disease. TCRdb derives one entry per CDR3 protein from the 5' RACE reads, leaving out DNA. The sample totals roughly 100,000 distinct CDR3 sequences. The CDR3 is 15 amino acids. In germline, CDR1 is SQVTM, CDR2 ANQGSEA. Sequenced input: blood. This clonotype was obtained from a human donor with ulcerative colitis or Crohn's disease, or a healthy co-twin of an affected twin (not recorded which). The rearrangement uses TRBV29-1 and TRBJ1-1; TCRdb reports TRBD1, a call that lacks DNA to check it against. CDR3: CSVGGTDSMNTEAFF.